The rows below give T cell receptor beta chains drawn from one sample of a study of CD8+ T cells in alopecia areata. Here immunoSEQ multiplex PCR was the method, and the copy in TCRdb shows in-frame clones only, minus some. The table has approximately 34,000 clones, 55% seen once. What was sequenced was NKG2D-high CD8+ T cells sorted from blood. Source of these receptors: a human donor with alopecia areata. Both conserved end residues are part of each CDR3. D genes are given only for firm matches. Clone size is shown for a subset of rows, as once, few, many or a class of expanded clone.

D | J | V | size | CDR3 | DNA
NA | TRBJ1-1 | TRBV29-1 | NA | CSVDEGTVNTEAFF | TGCAGCGTTGACGAGGGGACGGTTAACACTGAAGCTTTCTTT
NA | TRBJ2-7 | TRBV10-3 | NA | CAISESDAAYEQYF | TGTGCCATCAGTGAGTCCGACGCAGCCTACGAGCAGTACTTC
NA | TRBJ2-3 | TRBV2 | NA | CASSGDTQYF | TGTGCCAGCAGTGGAGATACGCAGTATTTT
NA | TRBJ2-7 | TRBV7-9 | medium-sized | CASSLEQFYEQYF | TGTGCCAGCAGCTTAGAGCAGTTCTACGAGCAGTACTTC
NA | TRBJ2-7 | TRBV6-5 | NA | CASSVEGFAEQYF | TGTGCCAGCAGTGTTGAGGGATTCGCCGAGCAGTACTTC
TRBD1 | TRBJ2-2 | TRBV5-4 | NA | CASSPRTGPNTGELFF | TGTGCCAGCAGCCCCCGGACAGGGCCGAACACCGGGGAGCTGTTTTTT
NA | TRBJ2-1 | TRBV7-9 | NA | CASSLDRAGVPKASEQFF | TGTGCCAGCAGCTTAGACAGGGCAGGGGTGCCAAAAGCCAGTGAGCAGTTCTTC
TRBD2 | TRBJ2-5 | TRBV7-9 | NA | CASSPPTSRQTQYF | TGTGCCAGCAGCCCGCCGACTAGCCGCCAGACCCAGTACTTC
NA | TRBJ2-7 | TRBV6-6 | few | CASSYLYEQYF | TGTGCCAGCAGTTACCTATACGAGCAGTACTTC
TRBD1 | TRBJ2-7 | TRBV29-1 | few | CSVEGQNYEQYF | TGCAGCGTTGAGGGACAGAACTACGAGCAGTACTTC
NA | TRBJ2-7 | TRBV7-9 | NA | CASMGLPYEQYF | TGTGCCAGCATGGGACTTCCCTACGAGCAGTACTTC
NA | TRBJ1-5 | TRBV27 | NA | CASSPGRTNQPQHF | TGTGCCAGCAGTCCTGGACGGACCAATCAGCCCCAGCATTTT
NA | TRBJ1-2 | TRBV19 | few | CASSLQLYGYTF | TGTGCCAGTAGCCTGCAACTTTATGGCTACACCTTC
NA | TRBJ1-2 | TRBV29-1 | few | CSVRDGYGYTF | TGCAGCGTCCGGGACGGCTATGGCTACACCTTC
TRBD2 | TRBJ2-2 | TRBV30 | NA | CAFSSGSGTGELFF | TGTGCCTTCTCAAGCGGGAGTGGCACCGGGGAGCTGTTTTTT
NA | TRBJ1-5 | TRBV25-1 | once | CASSDRSNQPQHF | TGTGCCAGCAGTGACCGCAGCAATCAGCCCCAGCATTTT
TRBD2 | TRBJ2-3 | TRBV7-9 | NA | CASSPTSGGTDTQYF | TGTGCCAGCAGCCCGACTAGCGGGGGGACAGATACGCAGTATTTT
NA | TRBJ2-3 | TRBV28 | large | CASTPPRGTQYF | TGTGCCAGCACCCCGCCAAGGGGGACGCAGTATTTT
TRBD1 | TRBJ2-2 | TRBV7-9 | NA | CASSWTGRTGELFF | TGTGCCAGCAGTTGGACAGGGAGGACCGGGGAGCTGTTTTTT
TRBD1 | TRBJ2-7 | TRBV15 | few | CATSRLPTGDRAEYF | TGTGCCACCAGCAGATTACCCACGGGGGACAGGGCCGAGTACTTC
TRBD2 | TRBJ2-5 | TRBV28 | few | CASSLRGGLETQYF | TGTGCCAGCAGTTTGCGGGGGGGCCTGGAGACCCAGTACTTC
TRBD2 | TRBJ2-5 | TRBV28 | once | CATGGLGLAGGETQYF | TGTGCCACCGGGGGGCTGGGGCTAGCGGGAGGTGAGACCCAGTACTTC
NA | TRBJ2-1 | TRBV7-6 | NA | CASSLLGGQNNEQFF | TGTGCCAGCAGCCTCTTGGGGGGCCAGAACAATGAGCAGTTCTTC
TRBD2 | TRBJ2-1 | TRBV28 | few | CASSPREGRLYNEQFF | TGTGCCAGCAGCCCGCGGGAGGGCCGGCTCTACAATGAGCAGTTCTTC
TRBD1 | TRBJ1-1 | TRBV5-5 | NA | CASSLNPGGLGTEAFF | TGTGCCAGCAGCTTAAACCCAGGGGGCTTAGGCACTGAAGCTTTCTTT
NA | TRBJ2-7 | TRBV4-3 | medium-sized | CASSQGGFEGGGPSYEQYF | TGCGCCAGCAGCCAAGGGGGGTTCGAAGGGGGGGGGCCCTCCTACGAGCAGTACTTC
TRBD1 | TRBJ2-2 | TRBV4-3 | NA | CASSLQTTGTGDTGELFF | TGCGCCAGCAGCCTACAGACCACCGGGACAGGAGACACCGGGGAGCTGTTTTTT
NA | TRBJ2-7 | TRBV5-1 | NA | CASSHERPSEQYF | TGCGCCAGCAGCCACGAAAGGCCCTCCGAGCAGTACTTC
NA | TRBJ1-5 | TRBV5-1 | few | CASSPTSGKPQHF | TGCGCCAGCAGCCCGACCTCCGGGAAGCCCCAGCATTTT
NA | TRBJ1-5 | TRBV29-1 | NA | CSVRASFNQPQHF | TGCAGCGTTAGAGCAAGCTTCAATCAGCCCCAGCATTTT
NA | TRBJ1-2 | TRBV6-6 | NA | CASSVTLRDYTF | TGTGCCAGCAGCGTTACCCTACGGGACTACACCTTC
TRBD1 | TRBJ2-5 | TRBV27 | NA | CASSPGGRQETQYF | TGTGCCAGCAGTCCAGGGGGTCGGCAAGAGACCCAGTACTTC
TRBD1 | TRBJ2-7 | TRBV4-1 | NA | CASSQGQGTDEQYF | TGCGCCAGCAGCCAAGGACAGGGTACCGACGAGCAGTACTTC
TRBD1 | TRBJ2-7 | TRBV29-1 | few | CSVRTGEGYEQYF | TGCAGCGTTCGGACAGGGGAAGGTTACGAGCAGTACTTC
TRBD1 | TRBJ2-1 | TRBV27 | NA | CASFARDRAVGEQFF | TGTGCCAGCTTCGCCCGGGACAGGGCTGTGGGTGAGCAGTTCTTC
TRBD1 | TRBJ2-2 | TRBV13 | NA | CASSLARTGLGTGELFF | TGTGCCAGCAGCTTAGCCAGGACAGGGTTAGGCACCGGGGAGCTGTTTTTT
NA | TRBJ2-7 | TRBV7-9 | few | CASSQNHDPSSSYEQYF | TGTGCCAGCAGCCAAAATCACGACCCCTCGAGCTCCTACGAGCAGTACTTC
TRBD2 | TRBJ2-7 | TRBV7-2 | NA | CASSLAGGVEQYF | TGTGCCAGCAGCTTAGCGGGGGGGGTCGAGCAGTACTTC
TRBD1 | TRBJ2-7 | TRBV5-1 | NA | CASSLGQGIGEQYF | TGCGCCAGCAGCTTGGGACAGGGCATTGGCGAGCAGTACTTC
NA | TRBJ1-1 | TRBV19 | NA | CASRRGATEAFF | TGTGCCAGTAGGCGAGGGGCCACTGAAGCTTTCTTT
TRBD2 | TRBJ2-3 | TRBV2 | NA | CASSEARAGGPRDTQYF | TGTGCCAGCAGTGAAGCGCGGGCGGGGGGGCCGAGAGATACGCAGTATTTT
NA | TRBJ2-7 | TRBV28 | few | CASSISWDTYEQYF | TGTGCCAGCAGTATCTCCTGGGACACCTACGAGCAGTACTTC
NA | TRBJ2-5 | TRBV7-9 | NA | CASSFSLATQETQYF | TGTGCCAGCAGCTTTTCCCTAGCGACCCAAGAGACCCAGTACTTC
NA | TRBJ1-2 | TRBV9 | few | CASSASRQANYGYTF | TGTGCCAGCAGCGCCTCGAGGCAGGCGAACTATGGCTACACCTTC
TRBD2 | TRBJ2-1 | TRBV12-5 | NA | CASGPGGRNYNEQFF | TGTGCTAGTGGCCCGGGGGGTCGAAATTACAATGAGCAGTTCTTC
NA | TRBJ2-7 | TRBV7-2 | NA | CASSPEAGAFYEQYF | TGTGCCAGCAGCCCTGAGGCGGGGGCCTTCTACGAGCAGTACTTC
NA | TRBJ2-4 | TRBV7-2 | NA | CASSLLPSATKNIQYF | TGTGCCAGCAGCTTATTGCCTAGCGCGACCAAAAACATTCAGTACTTC
NA | TRBJ2-6 | TRBV7-9 | many | CASSQRESGANVLTF | TGTGCCAGCAGCCAGAGGGAATCTGGGGCCAACGTCCTGACTTTC
NA | TRBJ2-1 | TRBV9 | NA | CASSHQGMGKNEQFF | TGTGCCAGCAGCCACCAAGGGATGGGAAAGAATGAGCAGTTCTTC
NA | TRBJ1-5 | TRBV19 | NA | CASSIDGGPSNQPQHF | TGTGCCAGTAGTATAGACGGGGGACCTAGCAATCAGCCCCAGCATTTT
NA | TRBJ2-7 | TRBV5-1 | NA | CASSLEVRDSYEQYF | TGCGCCAGCAGCTTGGAGGTAAGGGACTCCTACGAGCAGTACTTC
NA | TRBJ2-3 | TRBV7-9 | NA | CASSAGFSSKDTQYF | TGTGCCAGCAGCGCCGGCTTCTCTAGTAAAGATACGCAGTATTTT
TRBD2 | TRBJ2-1 | TRBV9 | NA | CASSASGSSYNEQFF | TGTGCCAGCAGCGCTAGCGGGAGCTCCTACAATGAGCAGTTCTTC
TRBD1 | TRBJ1-3 | TRBV7-9 | few | CASSLQGASGNTIYF | TGTGCCAGCAGCTTGCAGGGGGCTTCTGGAAACACCATATATTTT
TRBD2 | TRBJ2-1 | TRBV29-1 | NA | CSVLAREGYNEQFF | TGCAGCGTACTAGCGAGGGAAGGGTACAATGAGCAGTTCTTC
TRBD1 | TRBJ2-1 | TRBV29-1 | NA | CSVRQGTYNEQFF | TGCAGCGTCCGACAGGGGACCTACAATGAGCAGTTCTTC
NA | TRBJ2-7 | TRBV29-1 | NA | CSVVKGVQGREQYF | TGCAGCGTAGTCAAAGGAGTTCAGGGGCGCGAGCAGTACTTC
NA | TRBJ2-2 | TRBV9 | NA | CASSTFTGELFF | TGTGCCAGCAGCACTTTCACCGGGGAGCTGTTTTTT
TRBD1 | TRBJ2-7 | TRBV5-6 | NA | CASSSITGTGSYEQYF | TGTGCCAGCAGCTCAATTACCGGGACAGGATCCTACGAGCAGTACTTC